The 22 T cell receptor beta chains listed next were all sequenced from one sample in a study of early T cells in non-severe SARS-CoV-2 infection. TCRdb ran MiXCR on the 5' RACE reads and lists one entry per CDR3 protein. Of tens of thousands of distinct CDR3 sequences listed, approximately 5.6% are singletons. Material: whole blood. These TCRs come from an adult who was a healthcare worker with PCR-confirmed SARS-CoV-2 infection or an uninfected control (not recorded which).

The CDR3: CAWTGAGELFF. The CDR3 nucleotides are TGTGCCTGGACGGGGGCCGGGGAGCTGTTTTTT. The J gene is TRBJ2-2, the V gene TRBV30; a weak D match, TRBD2 (6 bases). CDR1 is GTSNPN and CDR2 is SVGIG in the germline V gene (reference sequence). Trimming stripped 4 bases from V and 6 bases from J, with 6 bases between. CDR3 length equals 11 residues. Combining the CDR3 with reference TRBV30 and TRBJ2-2 gives the whole variable domain SQTIHQWPATLVQPVGSPLSLECTVEGTSNPNLYWYRQAAGRGLQLLFYSVGIGQISSEVPQNLSASRPQDRQFILSSKKLLLSDSGFYLCAWTGAGELFFGEGSRLTVL.

This clonotype was recorded a few times. The gene calls are TRBV7-2 and TRBJ2-7, with 10 bases lining up with TRBD2. CDR3 length: 18 amino acids. V dropped 3 bases and J dropped 5; count of bases not matched to a gene: 16. Germline V lookup: CDR1 SGHTA, CDR2 FQGNSA. In DNA form, the CDR3 reads TGTGCCAGCAGCTTTTTTGGCCGGGCAGCGGGAGGGTCGGACGAGCAGTACTTC. Its translation is CASSFFGRAAGGSDEQYF.

The chain couples TRBV6-5 to TRBJ2-7; 8 bases fit TRBD2. Losses at the gene ends were 6 bases for V and 1 base for J; bases not matched to a gene: 11. Germline values: CDR1 MNHEY, CDR2 SVGAGI. The CDR3 length is 16 residues. CDR3 residues: CASSRGSGRGSYEQYF. The CDR3 DNA is TGTGCCAGCAGCCGCGGGAGCGGGAGAGGGTCCTACGAGCAGTACTTC.

There are many counts of this clonotype. The chain has TRBV15 and TRBJ1-5, with a tentative D call TRBD1 (5 bases). Trimming removed 0 bases at V and 4 bases at J, with 25 bases between. The CDR3 extends over 20 amino acids. Germline CDR1 reads LNHNV; CDR2 reads YYDKDF (reference sequence). The CDR3 DNA sequence: TGTGCCACCAGCAGAGATCGGGGGTGGGTGGATAGGGCTAATAATCAGCCCCAGCATTTT. Its protein is CATSRDRGWVDRANNQPQHF.

This clonotype was found many times. The V call is TRBV27, the J call TRBJ1-2, with TRBD1 matching 10 bases. Trimming cost V 6 bases and J 8 bases; bases outside gene matches: 6. Germline CDR1 reads MNHEY; CDR2 reads SMNVEV (reference sequence). The CDR3 has 13 residues. The CDR3 reads CASRPTGGGGYTF. For the CDR3, the DNA is TGTGCCAGCAGACCGACAGGGGGCGGCGGCTACACCTTC.

This sequence joins TRBV10-3 and TRBJ1-2, with a tentative D call TRBD1 (5 bases). The CDR3 is made up of 14 amino acids. Germline CDR1 reads ENHRY; CDR2 reads SYGVKD. V was clipped by 0 bases and J by 6 bases, with 11 bases between them. The CDR3 nucleotides read TGTGCCATCAGTGAGTCGCAGGGCCCGAATGGCTACACCTTC. As protein: CAISESQGPNGYTF.

The J gene is TRBJ2-5, the V gene TRBV6-5, with D possibly called TRBD1 or TRBD2 (5 bases each). CDR1 is MNHEY, CDR2 SVGAGI, per germline. The germline V and J ends were trimmed by 5 bases and 2 bases, with 21 bases remaining between them. This CDR3 is built from 17 residues. The CDR3 DNA follows: TGTGCCAGCAGTCAACCTCAAGGGACGAACGGGCAAGAGACCCAGTACTTC. Protein sequence: CASSQPQGTNGQETQYF.

This clonotype was observed a handful of times. The V call is TRBV7-6, the J call TRBJ2-5, with D possibly matching TRBD2 (5 bases). V was pared by 4 bases and J by 1 base, with 10 bases between. Germline CDR1 reads SGHVS; CDR2 reads FNYEAQ. CDR3 size: 14 residues. This chain's CDR3 is CASSSGVGQETQYF. The CDR3 coding sequence is TGTGCCAGCAGCTCCGGGGTGGGCCAAGAGACCCAGTACTTC.

This clonotype was counted between two and nine times. The chain combines TRBV10-3 with TRBJ2-2; D possibly corresponds to TRBD1 (5 bases). V lost 4 bases and J 2 bases, leaving 8 bases between the germline ends. Per germline, CDR1 ENHRY and CDR2 SYGVKD. This CDR3 spans 14 amino acids. CDR3 sequence: CAISAGINTGELFF. CDR3 bases: TGTGCCATCAGTGCAGGGATCAACACCGGGGAGCTGTTTTTT.

This clonotype was recorded many times. The chain recombines TRBV24-1 with TRBJ2-1; 7 nucleotides align to TRBD1. The CDR3 sequence is 15 residues long. J was trimmed by 0 bases and V by 4 bases; bases with no gene match: 2. Germline V gene sequence: CDR1 KGHDR, CDR2 SFDVKD. The CDR3 loop is CATSDRDSSYNEQFF. CDR3 in DNA: TGTGCCACCAGTGACCGGGACAGCTCCTACAATGAGCAGTTCTTC.

This clonotype was observed many times. The chain employs TRBV29-1 and TRBJ2-5; D is unresolved. Trimming removed 1 base at V and 5 bases at J, with 11 bases between. There are 13 residues in the CDR3. Germline V gene data show CDR1 as SQVTM and CDR2 as ANQGSEA. The CDR3 bases are TGCAGCGTTGAAGGGCAGCGCAGGGAGACCCAGTACTTC. Translated: CSVEGQRRETQYF.

The CDR3 DNA reads TGTGCCAGCAGTTCTTTGGTGGGACAGCCTCAAGAGACCCAGTACTTC. Its protein product is CASSSLVGQPQETQYF. The rearrangement joins TRBV11-2 to TRBJ2-5, with TRBD1 identical over 7 bases. The CDR3 runs to 16 residues. Germline V lookup: CDR1 SGHAT, CDR2 FQNNGV. The J segment lost 2 bases and the V segment lost 6 bases, leaving 12 bases of the junction unmatched.

The V gene is TRBV5-1, the J gene TRBJ2-1; tentatively, D is TRBD2 (6 bases). Trimming removed 0 bases from V and 6 bases from J, with 10 bases in between. The germline V gene has CDR1 SGHRS and CDR2 YFSETQ. The CDR3 is 14 residues long. The CDR3 DNA reads TGCGCCAGCAGCTTGGGACTAGAATTCAATGAGCAGTTCTTC. Translating gives CASSLGLEFNEQFF.

The chain links TRBV6-1 to TRBJ1-6; 11 positions agree with TRBD1. The CDR3 contains 15 residues. From germline, CDR1 is MNHNS and CDR2 SASEGT. The V segment lost 4 bases and the J segment 7 bases; nucleotides outside the gene matches: 3. In DNA, the CDR3 is TGTGCCAGCAGTGGATGGACAGGGGGCAATTCACCCCTCCACTTT. Translated, it gives CASSGWTGGNSPLHF.

The J gene is TRBJ2-1, the V gene TRBV29-1, with D unresolved. The CDR3 runs 15 residues. V was trimmed by 6 bases and J by 0 bases, leaving 15 bases between them. CDR1 SQVTM and CDR2 ANQGSEA come from the germline V gene. CDR3 DNA sequence: TGCAGCGTCGCTAACGAGGCCCCCTCCTACAATGAGCAGTTCTTC. Translation: CSVANEAPSYNEQFF.

This clonotype has a handful of counts. V gene TRBV4-1 combines with J gene TRBJ1-4; D gene uncertain. The CDR3 sequence is 16 residues long. Germline CDR1 MGHRA, CDR2 YSYEKL. Trimming pared 3 bases from V and 2 bases from J, leaving 13 bases between. Written as DNA, the CDR3 is TGCGCCAGCAGCCACCGCTGGCAGGCGACTAATGAAAAACTGTTTTTT. Translated, it gives CASSHRWQATNEKLFF.

This clonotype was counted ten times or more. J is TRBJ1-1 and V is TRBV12-3 or TRBV12-4; D is possibly TRBD1 (6 bases). The V end was cut by 5 bases, the J end by 1 base, with 14 bases between. This CDR3 is built from 15 residues. The CDR3 DNA sequence: TGTGCCAGCAGTCCAAAGATGGGGGCGAACACTGAAGCTTTCTTT. As protein: CASSPKMGANTEAFF.

This clonotype was recorded many times. This rearrangement joins TRBV3-1 to TRBJ2-3; D call uncertain. V gave up 5 bases and J gave up 0 bases, with 9 bases separating them. CDR3 length: 14 amino acids. The germline gives CDR1 LGHDT, CDR2 YNNKEL (reference sequence). The CDR3 protein is CASSSRPSTDTQYF. CDR3 sequence (DNA): TGTGCCAGCAGCTCGCGGCCAAGCACAGATACGCAGTATTTT.

Ten or more counts support this clonotype. The rearrangement uses TRBV4-1 and TRBJ2-1; the match to TRBD2 covers 8 bases. CDR3 length: 15 amino acids. Germline trimming cut 0 bases from V and 8 bases from J; bases unmatched to any gene: 6. Germline V CDR1 and CDR2: MGHRA, YSYEKL. For the CDR3, the DNA is TGCGCCAGCAGCCAAGATCCCAGCGGGAGAGATGAGCAGTTCTTC. The encoded protein is CASSQDPSGRDEQFF.

This clonotype was observed many times. The chain combines TRBV5-5 with TRBJ1-1; D is undetermined. The germline V and J ends were trimmed by 3 bases and 1 base, with 10 bases remaining between them. This CDR3 is built from 14 residues. CDR1 SGHKS and CDR2 YYEKEE come from the germline V gene (reference sequence). Here the CDR3 reads CASSSPQSNTEAFF. For the CDR3, the DNA is TGTGCCAGCAGCTCCCCGCAGTCGAACACTGAAGCTTTCTTT.

Notes on this clonotype: Since a much larger clone is just one base distant, this may be a read error. This chain links TRBV13 with TRBJ2-5, with 10 bases lining up with TRBD2. The CDR3 contains 17 residues. V was clipped by 5 bases and J by 7 bases; unmatched bases: 16. Germline lookup yields CDR1 PRHDT and CDR2 FYEKMQ (reference sequence). The DNA for the CDR3 is TGTGCCAGCAGCCCCTCGTTCGAGCGGGAGGGCACGGGGACCCAGTACTTC. This sequence encodes CASSPSFEREGTGTQYF.

In its sample, this clonotype was seen a few times. This chain connects TRBV7-6 to TRBJ2-7; 8 bases are shared with TRBD1. This CDR3 is 15 amino acids long. The germline gives CDR1 SGHVS, CDR2 FNYEAQ. J gave up 6 bases and V 5 bases, and 12 bases lay outside the gene matches. CDR3 protein: CASSPRTGSTGEQYF. DNA of the CDR3: TGTGCCAGCAGCCCCCGGACAGGGTCGACGGGCGAGCAGTACTTC.